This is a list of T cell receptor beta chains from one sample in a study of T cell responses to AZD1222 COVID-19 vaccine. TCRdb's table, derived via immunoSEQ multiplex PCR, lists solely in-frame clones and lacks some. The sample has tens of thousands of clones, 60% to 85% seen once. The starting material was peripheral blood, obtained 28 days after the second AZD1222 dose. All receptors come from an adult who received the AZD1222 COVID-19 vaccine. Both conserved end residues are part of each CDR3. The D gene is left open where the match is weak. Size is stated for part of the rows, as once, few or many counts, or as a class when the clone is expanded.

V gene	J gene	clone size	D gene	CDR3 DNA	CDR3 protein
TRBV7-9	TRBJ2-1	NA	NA	TGTGCCAGCAGCATGGGTCCCCGCTACAATGAGCAGTTCTTC	CASSMGPRYNEQFF
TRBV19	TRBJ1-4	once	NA	TGTGCCAGTAGTCCTAGTAGATCAACTAATGAAAAACTGTTTTTT	CASSPSRSTNEKLFF
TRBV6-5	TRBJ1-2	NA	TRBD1	TGTGCCAGCAGTTACACAGGGGCGAACTATGGCTACACCTTC	CASSYTGANYGYTF
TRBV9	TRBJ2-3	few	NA	TGTGCCAGCAGCGCCAGGGGCACAGATACGCAGTATTTT	CASSARGTDTQYF
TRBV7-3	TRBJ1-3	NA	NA	TGTGCCAGCAGCCTGACAGACTCTGGAAACACCATATATTTT	CASSLTDSGNTIYF
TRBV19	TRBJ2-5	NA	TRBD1	TGTGCCAGTGGACAGGGTAGGGAAGAGACCCAGTACTTC	CASGQGREETQYF
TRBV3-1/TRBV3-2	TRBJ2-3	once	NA	TGTGCCAGCAGCCCGGGCCAGGGTGACACAGATACGCAGTATTTT	CASSPGQGDTDTQYF
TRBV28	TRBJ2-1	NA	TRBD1	TGTGCCAGCATTTACGGGGGGACAGGGGGCAATGAGCAGTTCTTC	CASIYGGTGGNEQFF
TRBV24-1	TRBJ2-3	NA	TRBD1	TGTGCCACCAGTGAAACGGAAAGACAGGGCGCAGATACGCAGTATTTT	CATSETERQGADTQYF
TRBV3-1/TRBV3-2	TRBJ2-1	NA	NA	TGTGCCAGCAGCCAAGATTTCAGGGGAGACAATGAGCAGTTCTTC	CASSQDFRGDNEQFF
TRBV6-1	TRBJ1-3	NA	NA	TGTGCCAGCAGTGAAGCGCGGGGTGGGGAAACTAAGGGAAACACCATATATTTT	CASSEARGGETKGNTIYF
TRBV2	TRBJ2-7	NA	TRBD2	TGTGCCAGCAGTGACGCGGGGACTAGCGGCCCCTACGAGCAGTACTTC	CASSDAGTSGPYEQYF
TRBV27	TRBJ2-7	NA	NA	TGTGCCAGCAGTTTTATCGGTCTCGAGCAGTACTTC	CASSFIGLEQYF
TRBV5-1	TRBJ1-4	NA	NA	TGCGCCAGCAGCTTTCAGGGAGGAGGTGAAAAACTGTTTTTT	CASSFQGGGEKLFF
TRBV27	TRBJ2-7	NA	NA	TGTGCCAGCGCCATAGCGGCGGATGGCGAGCAGTACTTC	CASAIAADGEQYF
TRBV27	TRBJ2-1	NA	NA	TGTGCCAGCAGTTTAAAAAGGCGCTCCGGGGAGCAGTTCTTC	CASSLKRRSGEQFF
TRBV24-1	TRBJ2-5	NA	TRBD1	TGTGCCACCAGCGGGACAGGAGGGGAGACCCAGTACTTC	CATSGTGGETQYF
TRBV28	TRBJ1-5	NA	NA	TGTGCCAGCAGTTTAACGAGGGAGGGTCAGCCCCAGCATTTT	CASSLTREGQPQHF
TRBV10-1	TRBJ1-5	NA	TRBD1	TGCGCCAGCAGTAGCGGACAGGGGTATCAGCCCCAGCATTTT	CASSSGQGYQPQHF
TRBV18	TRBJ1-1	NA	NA	TGTGCCAGCTCACGCGCCGGGGACAAGGCCTTCTTT	CASSRAGDKAFF
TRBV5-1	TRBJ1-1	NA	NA	TGCGCCAGCAGCTTGGCCATGGGTTACACTGAAGCTTTCTTT	CASSLAMGYTEAFF
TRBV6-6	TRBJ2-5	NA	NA	TGTGCCAGCAAGAAAGTGGAGGAGACCCAGTACTTC	CASKKVEETQYF
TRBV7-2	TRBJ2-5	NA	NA	TGTGCCAGCAGCTTTCCGGGACTTCGAGAGACCCAGTACTTC	CASSFPGLRETQYF
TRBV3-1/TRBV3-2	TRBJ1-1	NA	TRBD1	TGTGCCAGCAGCCCGGGACAGGGGAACACTGAAGCTTTCTTT	CASSPGQGNTEAFF
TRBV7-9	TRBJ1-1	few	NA	TGTGCCAGCAGCTTAATGGGTGACGAAGCTTTCTTT	CASSLMGDEAFF
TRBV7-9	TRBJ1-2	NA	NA	TGTGCCAGCAGCTTAGACCGAGATCCTTCTGGCTACACCTTC	CASSLDRDPSGYTF
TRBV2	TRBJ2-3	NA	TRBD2	TGTGCCAGCAGTGAAACCCTAGCGGGCCGTACAGATACGCAGTATTTT	CASSETLAGRTDTQYF
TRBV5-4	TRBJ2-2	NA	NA	TGTGCCAGCAGCTTGGCGCTCGGGGGGCATAGCGGGGAGCTGTTTTTT	CASSLALGGHSGELFF
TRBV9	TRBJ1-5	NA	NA	TGTGCCAGCAGTCCAGGGTGGGTTAATCAGCCCCAGCATTTT	CASSPGWVNQPQHF
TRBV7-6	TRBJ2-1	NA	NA	TGTGCCAGCAGCTTAAACCAGGGCAATGAGCAGTTCTTC	CASSLNQGNEQFF
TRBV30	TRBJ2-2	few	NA	TGTGCCTGGAGTCACTACGGGACCGGGGAGCTGTTTTTT	CAWSHYGTGELFF
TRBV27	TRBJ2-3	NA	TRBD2	TGTGCCAGCAGTTTATGGGCGGGAGGGCCAGATACGCAGTATTTT	CASSLWAGGPDTQYF
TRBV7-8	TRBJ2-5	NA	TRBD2	TGTGCCAGCAGCTTGGGACCTAGGATAGCGGGCTATCAAGAGACCCAGTACTTC	CASSLGPRIAGYQETQYF
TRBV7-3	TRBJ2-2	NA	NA	TGTGCCAGCAGCCAGACAGAAAACACCGGGGAGCTGTTTTTT	CASSQTENTGELFF
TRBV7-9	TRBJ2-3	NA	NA	TGTGCCAGCAGCTCAAGTACAGATACGCAGTATTTT	CASSSSTDTQYF
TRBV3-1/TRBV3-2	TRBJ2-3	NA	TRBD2	TGTGCCAGCAGCCAAGTCCCAGCGGGAGTCACAGATACGCAGTATTTT	CASSQVPAGVTDTQYF
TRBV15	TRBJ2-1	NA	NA	TGTGCCACCAGGTATGAGCCCGGGGCCTACAATGAGCAGTTCTTC	CATRYEPGAYNEQFF
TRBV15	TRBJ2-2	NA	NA	TGTGCCACCAGCAGAGGAGGAAACACCGGGGAGCTGTTTTTT	CATSRGGNTGELFF
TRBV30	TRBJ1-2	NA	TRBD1	TGTGCCTGGAGTTTTCTGGGACAGGCCGTATTTGGGAATGGCTACACCTTC	CAWSFLGQAVFGNGYTF
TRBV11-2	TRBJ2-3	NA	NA	TGTGCCAGCAGCTTACGCGACATTACGCAGTATTTT	CASSLRDITQYF